This T cell receptor beta chain comes out of a study of cytomegalovirus exposure and HLA in healthy donors. General observations from the study: The authors later linked a missense DCLRE1C variant to TCR beta V- and J-gene trimming.

Turning to this clone: The antigen is undetermined.

CDR1 and CDR2 from the germline V gene are SGHAT and FQNNGV. J was trimmed by 14 bases and V by 5 bases; bases with no gene match: 15. CDR3 length: 14 amino acids. 13 Jbeta primers and 60 Vbeta primers were used for the PCR. Some clones are missing from TCRdb's copy, which holds only in-frame ones; the method was immunoSEQ multiplex PCR. The repertoire holds about 130,000 clones, with about four fifths as singletons. This chain connects TRBV11-2 to TRBJ2-4; the match to TRBD1 covers 7 bases. The sequence was obtained from a woman aged 40 to 55 in good health and CMV-seropositive. The sequenced sample was PBMCs. DNA for the CDR3: TGTGCCAGCAGCGCTGACAGGGCACGGAGCAGGGAGTACTTC. Its protein is CASSADRARSREYF.